The sequence of this T cell receptor (beta chain) was determined in a study of blood T cell repertoires in COVID-19. Study-level background: Both acute and convalescent COVID-19 samples were obtained from the United States, Italy and Spain. Sources were T cells, B-cell-depleted T cells, or PBMCs; the material itself was cDNA or gDNA.

This clone came up once. In the authors' workflow: Estimation of nucleated cell counts was performed using reference gene primer amplification. The protocol was immunoSEQ multiplex PCR, while the TCRdb copy is restricted to in-frame clones and leaves out a portion. V and J calls and clone size come straight from that table; D and trimming were deduced from the DNA. The data show over 130,000 clones, around four fifths seen once. Sequencing input: peripheral blood. This sequence was found in an older man with acute or convalescent COVID-19.

CDR3 protein: CASSPRGGDGYTF. DNA of the CDR3: TGTGCCAGCAGTCCCCGGGGAGGGGACGGCTACACCTTC. The rearrangement links TRBV6-5 to TRBJ1-2; tentatively, D is TRBD1 (5 bases). The V end was cut by 5 bases, the J end by 8 bases, with 15 bases between. Germline V gene sequence: CDR1 MNHEY, CDR2 SVGAGI. The CDR3 totals 13 residues.